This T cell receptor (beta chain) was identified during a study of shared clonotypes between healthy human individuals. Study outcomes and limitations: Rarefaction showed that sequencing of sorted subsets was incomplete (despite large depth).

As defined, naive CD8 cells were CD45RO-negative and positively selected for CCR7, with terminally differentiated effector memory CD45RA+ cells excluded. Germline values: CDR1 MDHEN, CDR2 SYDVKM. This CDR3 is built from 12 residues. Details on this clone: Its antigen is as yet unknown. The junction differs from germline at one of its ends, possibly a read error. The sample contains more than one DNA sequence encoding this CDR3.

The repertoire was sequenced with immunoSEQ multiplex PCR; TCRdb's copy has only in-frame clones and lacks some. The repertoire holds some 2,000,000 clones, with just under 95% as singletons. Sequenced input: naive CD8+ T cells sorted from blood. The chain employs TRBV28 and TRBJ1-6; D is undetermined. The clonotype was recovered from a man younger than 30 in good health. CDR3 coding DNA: TGTGCCAGCAGTCCCTACAATTCACCCCTCCACTTT. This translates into CASSPYNSPLHF. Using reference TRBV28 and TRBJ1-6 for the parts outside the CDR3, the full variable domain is DVKVTQSSRYLVKRTGEKVFLECVQDMDHENMFWYRQDPGLGLRLIYFSYDVKMKEKGDIPEGYSVSREKKERFSLILESASTNQTSMYLCASSPYNSPLHFGNGTRLTVT.